The entry below describes one TCR beta chain. The antigen remains undetermined. Profiled with immunoSEQ multiplex PCR; TCRdb holds only in-frame clones, not every one. The sample shows roughly 90,000 clones, roughly 85% of them seen only once. The record originates from a study of cytomegalovirus exposure and HLA in healthy donors. This CDR3 has 14 residues. Germline lookup yields CDR1 SEHNR and CDR2 FQNEAQ (reference sequence). V was pared by 5 bases and J by 5 bases, with 13 bases between. General observations from the study: The study flagged fewer than 200 TCR beta chains as cytomegalovirus-associated. High sensitivity and specificity were reportedly achieved when the classifier diagnosed cytomegalovirus status.

Sequencing was performed on PBMCs. The chain couples TRBV7-9 to TRBJ1-3; D is undetermined. The receptor was derived from a man younger than 35 in good health and CMV-seropositive. The CDR3 spells CASSDPRDRNTIYF. In DNA, the CDR3 is TGTGCCAGCAGCGACCCCCGGGATCGAAACACCATATATTTT.